This T cell receptor (beta chain) was recovered during a study of cytomegalovirus exposure and HLA in healthy donors. TCRdb's table, derived via immunoSEQ multiplex PCR, lists solely in-frame clones and lacks some. The sample lists roughly 100,000 clones, around 90% occurring once. The sample consisted of PBMCs. This sequence was found in a young woman in good health and CMV-seropositive.

The CDR3 DNA is TGTGCCAGCAGCGTCATGGGGGGTAAGACTGAAGCTTTCTTT. Its protein product is CASSVMGGKTEAFF. This chain uses TRBV6-1 with TRBJ1-1, with D perhaps matching TRBD1 (5 bases). V lost 6 bases and J 5 bases, leaving 16 bases between the germline ends. The CDR3 extends over 14 amino acids. Germline V gives CDR1 MNHNS, CDR2 SASEGT.